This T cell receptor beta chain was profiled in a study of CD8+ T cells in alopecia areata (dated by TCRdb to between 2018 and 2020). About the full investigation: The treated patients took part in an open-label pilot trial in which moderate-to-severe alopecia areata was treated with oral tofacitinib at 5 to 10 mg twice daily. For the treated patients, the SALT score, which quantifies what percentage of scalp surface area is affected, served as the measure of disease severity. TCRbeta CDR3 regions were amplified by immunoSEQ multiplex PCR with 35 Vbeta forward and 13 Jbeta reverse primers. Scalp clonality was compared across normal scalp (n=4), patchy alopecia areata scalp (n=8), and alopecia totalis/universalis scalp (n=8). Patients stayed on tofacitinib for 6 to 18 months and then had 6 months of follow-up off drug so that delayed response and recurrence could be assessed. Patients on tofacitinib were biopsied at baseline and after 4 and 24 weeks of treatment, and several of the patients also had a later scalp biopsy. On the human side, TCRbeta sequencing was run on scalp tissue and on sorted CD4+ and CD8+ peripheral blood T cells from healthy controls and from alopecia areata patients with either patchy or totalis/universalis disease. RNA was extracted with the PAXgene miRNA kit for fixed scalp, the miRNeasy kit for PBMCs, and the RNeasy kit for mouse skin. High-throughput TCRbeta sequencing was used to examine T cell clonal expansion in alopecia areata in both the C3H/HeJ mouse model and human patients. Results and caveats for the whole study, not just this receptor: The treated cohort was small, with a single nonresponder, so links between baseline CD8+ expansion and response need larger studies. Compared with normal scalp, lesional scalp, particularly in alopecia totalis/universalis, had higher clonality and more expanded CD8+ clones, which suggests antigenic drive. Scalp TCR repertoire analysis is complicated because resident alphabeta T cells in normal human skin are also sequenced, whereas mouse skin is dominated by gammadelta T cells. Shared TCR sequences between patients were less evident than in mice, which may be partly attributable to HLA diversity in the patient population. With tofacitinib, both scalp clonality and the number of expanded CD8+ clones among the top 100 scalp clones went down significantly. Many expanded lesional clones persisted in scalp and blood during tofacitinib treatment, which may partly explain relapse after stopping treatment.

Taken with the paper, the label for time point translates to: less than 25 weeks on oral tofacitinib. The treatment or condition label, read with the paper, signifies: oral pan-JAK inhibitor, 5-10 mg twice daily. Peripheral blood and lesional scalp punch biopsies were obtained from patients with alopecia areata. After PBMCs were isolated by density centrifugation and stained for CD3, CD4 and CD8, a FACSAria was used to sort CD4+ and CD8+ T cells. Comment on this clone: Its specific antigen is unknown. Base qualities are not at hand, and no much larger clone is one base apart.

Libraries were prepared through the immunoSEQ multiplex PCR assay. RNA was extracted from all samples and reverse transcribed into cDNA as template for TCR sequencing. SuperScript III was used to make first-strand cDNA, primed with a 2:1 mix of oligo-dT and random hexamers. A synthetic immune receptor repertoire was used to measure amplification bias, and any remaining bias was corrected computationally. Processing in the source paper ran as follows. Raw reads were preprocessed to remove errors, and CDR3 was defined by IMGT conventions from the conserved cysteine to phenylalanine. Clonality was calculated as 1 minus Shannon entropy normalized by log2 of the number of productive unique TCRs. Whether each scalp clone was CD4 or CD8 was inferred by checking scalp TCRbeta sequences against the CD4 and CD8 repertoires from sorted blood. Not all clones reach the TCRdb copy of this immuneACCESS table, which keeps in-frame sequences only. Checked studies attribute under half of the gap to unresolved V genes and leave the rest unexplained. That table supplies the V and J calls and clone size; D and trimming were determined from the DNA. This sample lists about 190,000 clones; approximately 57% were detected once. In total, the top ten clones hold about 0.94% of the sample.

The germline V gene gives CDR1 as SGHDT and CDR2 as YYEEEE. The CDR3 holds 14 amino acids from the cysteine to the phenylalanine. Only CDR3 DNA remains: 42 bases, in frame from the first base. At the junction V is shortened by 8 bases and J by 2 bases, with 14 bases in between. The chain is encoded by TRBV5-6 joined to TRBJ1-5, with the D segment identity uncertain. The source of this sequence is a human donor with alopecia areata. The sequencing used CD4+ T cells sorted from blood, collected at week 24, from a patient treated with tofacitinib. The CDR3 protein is CARNEVKGNQPQHF. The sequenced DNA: TGTGCCAGAAACGAGGTTAAGGGCAATCAGCCCCAGCATTTT.